This TCR beta chain came from a study of blood T cell repertoires in COVID-19. Across the study: Specimens from acute and convalescent COVID-19 originated in the United States, Italy and Spain. Nucleic acid was either cDNA or gDNA, and it came from T cells, B-cell-depleted T cells, or PBMCs.

Sequenced by immunoSEQ multiplex PCR; TCRdb stores in-frame clones only, minus some. The sample has some 170,000 clones; more than 65% are singletons. Those enrolled, adults aged roughly 18 to 90 years, came from about two dozen US areas. Grouping used clinical history reported by participants in a survey and questionnaire. With 2 bases clipped from V and 5 bases from J, the junction kept 11 bases outside the gene matches. CDR3 length: 16 amino acids. Germline values: CDR1 SGHDT, CDR2 YYEEEE. Input material: PBMCs or T cells enriched from blood (not recorded which). The chain has TRBV5-6 and TRBJ1-1, with 8 positions matching TRBD1. The clonotype comes from a man in his fifties or sixties who had recovered from COVID-19. CDR3 amino acids: CASSLPGQGKGTEAFF. The CDR3 DNA is TGTGCCAGCAGCTTACCCGGACAGGGAAAAGGTACTGAAGCTTTCTTT.